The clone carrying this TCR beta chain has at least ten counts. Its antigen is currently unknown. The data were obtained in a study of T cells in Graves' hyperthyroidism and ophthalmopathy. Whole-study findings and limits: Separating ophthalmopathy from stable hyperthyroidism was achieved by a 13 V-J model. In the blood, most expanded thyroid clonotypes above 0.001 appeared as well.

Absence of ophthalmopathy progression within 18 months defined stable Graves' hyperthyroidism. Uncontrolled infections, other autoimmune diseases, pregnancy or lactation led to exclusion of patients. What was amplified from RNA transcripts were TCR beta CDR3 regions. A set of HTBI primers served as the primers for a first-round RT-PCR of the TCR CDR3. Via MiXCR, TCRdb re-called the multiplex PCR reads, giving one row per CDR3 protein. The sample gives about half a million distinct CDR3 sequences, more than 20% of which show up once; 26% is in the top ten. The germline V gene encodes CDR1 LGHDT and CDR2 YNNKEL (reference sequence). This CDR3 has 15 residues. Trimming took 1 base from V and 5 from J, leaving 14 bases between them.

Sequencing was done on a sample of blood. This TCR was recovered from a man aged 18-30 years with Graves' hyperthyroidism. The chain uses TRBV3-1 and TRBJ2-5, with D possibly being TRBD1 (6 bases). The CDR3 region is CASSQGASGDETQYF. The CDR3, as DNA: TGTGCCAGCAGCCAAGGGGCGTCAGGGGATGAGACCCAGTACTTC.